Listed below are T cell receptor beta chains from one sample, sequenced in a study of low-dose radiotherapy and immunotherapy resistance in tumors. Via MiXCR, TCRdb re-called the reads, giving one row per CDR3 protein. The sample shows under 95,000 distinct CDR3 sequences, roughly a sixth of them seen only once. This specimen consisted of PBMCs, obtained before treatment. The receptors here all came from a male donor with prostate cancer. The CDR3 runs from the conserved cysteine through the conserved F or W. The D gene is left open where the match is weak. Only part of the rows carry a size: once, few, many, or a class if the clone is expanded.

V gene	clone size	J gene	CDR3 length	D gene	CDR3 protein	CDR3 DNA
TRBV13	NA	TRBJ1-4	18	NA	CASSLNIGGAATNEKLFF	TGTGCCAGCAGCCTAAACATTGGTGGGGCTGCAACTAATGAAAAACTGTTTTTT
TRBV6-2/TRBV6-3	NA	TRBJ1-1	16	TRBD1	CASSYGTGGWSTEAFF	TGTGCCAGCAGTTACGGGACAGGGGGCTGGAGCACTGAAGCTTTCTTT
TRBV29-1	NA	TRBJ2-1	17	TRBD2	CSVERVAGGISYNEQFF	TGCAGCGTTGAACGAGTAGCGGGAGGAATTTCCTACAATGAGCAGTTCTTC
TRBV14	many	TRBJ2-1	17	TRBD2	CASSPRLAGGRHNEQFF	TGTGCCAGCAGCCCACGACTAGCGGGGGGGAGACACAATGAGCAGTTCTTC
TRBV6-5	many	TRBJ1-6	13	NA	CASKRGEGEPLHF	TGTGCCAGCAAGAGAGGGGAGGGAGAACCCCTCCACTTT
TRBV29-1	many	TRBJ2-7	12	NA	CSVSLTQYEQYF	TGCAGCGTTTCCCTAACCCAGTACGAGCAGTACTTC
TRBV7-2	many	TRBJ1-6	17	NA	CASSTTGGSSYNSPLHF	TGTGCCAGCAGCACCACAGGTGGAAGCTCCTATAATTCACCCCTCCACTTT
TRBV7-9	many	TRBJ1-1	13	NA	CASSPGSTGEAFF	TGTGCCAGCAGCCCCGGCTCGACCGGTGAAGCTTTCTTT
TRBV4-2	many	TRBJ1-2	15	NA	CASSQDSLGKAGYTF	TGTGCCAGCAGCCAAGATAGTTTGGGGAAGGCGGGCTACACCTTC
TRBV7-7	many	TRBJ2-5	15	NA	CASSPQAGLAETQYF	TGTGCCAGCAGTCCTCAGGCGGGACTCGCGGAGACCCAGTACTTC
TRBV29-1	many	TRBJ2-5	12	NA	CSVATEGGTQYF	TGCAGCGTAGCAACCGAAGGGGGGACCCAGTACTTC
TRBV29-1	many	TRBJ2-4	14	NA	CSVGPVGAKNIQYF	TGCAGCGTTGGCCCGGTCGGAGCCAAAAACATTCAGTACTTC
TRBV3-1	many	TRBJ2-7	13	NA	CASSQDRTHEQYF	TGTGCCAGCAGCCAAGACCGGACACACGAGCAGTACTTC
TRBV7-3	many	TRBJ2-6	15	TRBD1	CASSPTGAGANVLTF	TGTGCCAGCAGCCCCACAGGGGCTGGGGCCAACGTCCTGACTTTC
TRBV18	many	TRBJ2-7	14	TRBD1	CASSSGQGGNEQYF	TGTGCCAGCTCCTCCGGACAGGGGGGCAACGAGCAGTACTTC
TRBV3-1	many	TRBJ2-5	15	NA	CASSKTTRYGETQYF	TGTGCCAGCAGTAAAACGACTAGATATGGAGAGACCCAGTACTTC
TRBV20-1	many	TRBJ2-7	20	TRBD2	CSATGLPTPGTSLFPYEQYF	TGCAGTGCAACGGGACTGCCTACCCCCGGGACTAGCCTCTTCCCCTACGAGCAGTACTTC
TRBV5-1	few	TRBJ2-1	13	TRBD1	CASRTQGANEQFF	TGCGCCAGCCGTACACAGGGGGCGAATGAGCAGTTCTTC
TRBV7-9	many	TRBJ2-2	13	NA	CASSLSVGGELFF	TGTGCCAGCAGCTTATCAGTGGGCGGGGAGCTGTTTTTT
TRBV29-1	medium-sized	TRBJ1-3	11	NA	CSARASGTIYF	TGCAGCGCCCGGGCCTCTGGAACCATATATTTT
TRBV7-6	many	TRBJ2-3	15	NA	CASSPLMAVTDTQYF	TGTGCCAGCAGCCCTCTAATGGCGGTCACAGATACGCAGTATTTT
TRBV5-4	many	TRBJ2-3	15	TRBD1	CASSFSQGVADTQYF	TGTGCCAGCAGCTTTTCACAGGGGGTTGCAGATACGCAGTATTTT
TRBV20-1	many	TRBJ2-2	14	NA	CSAPGTLNTGELFF	TGCAGTGCGCCCGGGACACTAAACACCGGGGAGCTGTTTTTT
TRBV2	many	TRBJ1-2	12	NA	CASSVGGLGYTF	TGTGCCAGCAGTGTTGGGGGATTAGGCTACACCTTC
TRBV12-3/TRBV12-4	many	TRBJ2-1	13	NA	CASSFRTEGEQFF	TGTGCCAGCAGTTTTCGGACCGAGGGTGAGCAGTTCTTC
TRBV2	many	TRBJ2-7	15	NA	CATQRGDKNSYEQYF	TGTGCCACCCAGAGGGGGGACAAAAACTCCTACGAGCAGTACTTC
TRBV7-9	many	TRBJ1-2	16	TRBD1	CASSGRTGGTGYGYTF	TGTGCCAGCAGCGGTCGGACAGGGGGAACCGGTTATGGCTACACCTTC
TRBV4-2	many	TRBJ2-7	16	NA	CASSQDVGGGSYEQYF	TGTGCCAGCAGCCAAGATGTAGGTGGCGGGTCCTACGAGCAGTACTTC
TRBV12-3/TRBV12-4	many	TRBJ2-2	15	NA	CASSLGIGNTGELFF	TGTGCCAGCAGTTTGGGGATCGGGAACACCGGGGAGCTGTTTTTT
TRBV10-3	NA	TRBJ1-2	15	NA	CAISESEGTMYGYTF	TGTGCCATCAGTGAGTCGGAAGGGACCATGTATGGCTACACCTTC
TRBV27	many	TRBJ1-2	13	TRBD1	CASSPGQGFGYTF	TGTGCCAGCAGTCCCGGACAGGGGTTTGGCTACACCTTC
TRBV13	many	TRBJ2-1	17	NA	CASSLGLERGPHNEQFF	TGTGCCAGCAGCTTAGGCCTTGAACGGGGGCCCCACAATGAGCAGTTCTTC
TRBV30	many	TRBJ2-5	15	NA	CAWSRFGTTQETQYF	TGTGCCTGGAGTCGGTTCGGGACAACCCAAGAGACCCAGTACTTC
TRBV10-3	NA	TRBJ1-1	11	NA	CAISDGSGAFF	TGTGCCATCAGTGATGGGTCTGGGGCTTTCTTT
TRBV29-1	many	TRBJ2-3	16	NA	CSVLTAWGTSTDTQYF	TGCAGCGTTCTTACCGCGTGGGGTACTAGCACAGATACGCAGTATTTT
TRBV5-1	many	TRBJ2-3	14	NA	CASSHGQSTDTQYF	TGCGCCAGCAGCCACGGACAGAGCACAGATACGCAGTATTTT
TRBV20-1	NA	TRBJ2-1	12	TRBD1	CSAIDRTGEQFF	TGCAGTGCTATCGACCGGACAGGCGAGCAGTTCTTC
TRBV6-5	many	TRBJ2-5	14	NA	CASSTTGRVRTQYF	TGTGCCAGCAGCACTACAGGGAGGGTGCGGACCCAGTACTTC
TRBV20-1	many	TRBJ2-5	15	TRBD1	CSAQIRDRGIRTQYF	TGCAGTGCTCAGATCCGGGACAGGGGGATTCGGACCCAGTACTTC
TRBV20-1	many	TRBJ2-5	15	NA	CSALPEGGWQETQYF	TGCAGTGCTCTACCCGAGGGCGGCTGGCAAGAGACCCAGTACTTC
TRBV19	many	TRBJ2-2	16	TRBD1	CASSTGQGIVTGELFF	TGTGCCAGTAGTACGGGACAGGGGATTGTGACCGGGGAGCTGTTTTTT
TRBV6-2/TRBV6-3	many	TRBJ2-7	13	TRBD1	CASRGQGTYEQYF	TGTGCCAGCAGAGGACAGGGGACCTACGAGCAGTACTTC
TRBV7-4	NA	TRBJ2-6	16	NA	CASSGGVNSGANVLTF	TGTGCCAGCTCCGGAGGGGTTAACTCTGGGGCCAACGTCCTAACTTTC
TRBV6-8	many	TRBJ2-5	12	NA	CASSQGMETQYF	TGTGCCAGCAGCCAGGGGATGGAGACCCAGTACTTC
TRBV18	many	TRBJ2-3	13	NA	CASSPLGQDTQYF	TGTGCCAGCTCACCACTCGGCCAAGATACGCAGTATTTT
TRBV28	many	TRBJ1-5	17	TRBD1	CASSHRDRRYSNQPQHF	TGTGCCAGCAGTCACCGGGACAGAAGATATAGCAATCAGCCCCAGCATTTT
TRBV30	few	TRBJ1-1	14	NA	CAWSPGQIYTEAFF	TGTGCCTGGAGTCCCGGACAGATTTACACTGAAGCTTTCTTT
TRBV5-1	many	TRBJ1-1	15	NA	CASRDTGRGWIEAFF	TGCGCCAGCAGGGATACAGGGAGGGGTTGGATTGAAGCTTTCTTT
TRBV12-3/TRBV12-4	many	TRBJ1-4	19	NA	CASSPPLRVRGAVDEKLFF	TGTGCCAGCAGCCCCCCTTTAAGGGTTCGGGGGGCGGTGGATGAAAAACTGTTTTTT
TRBV6-2/TRBV6-3	many	TRBJ2-2	14	NA	CASRTGKNTGELFF	TGTGCCAGCAGGACGGGGAAGAACACCGGGGAGCTGTTTTTT
TRBV21-1	many	TRBJ2-5	16	NA	CAGAPTGNAPQETQYF	TGTGCCGGCGCGCCGACAGGGAACGCTCCTCAAGAGACCCAGTACTTC
TRBV10-3	many	TRBJ2-5	15	TRBD2	CAISPTSGPGGTQYF	TGTGCCATCAGCCCGACTAGCGGCCCCGGGGGGACCCAGTACTTC
TRBV6-2/TRBV6-3	many	TRBJ1-4	13	NA	CASSGQDNEKLFF	TGTGCCAGCAGTGGGCAAGATAATGAAAAACTGTTTTTT
TRBV7-2	many	TRBJ1-2	13	NA	CASRIAASYGYTF	TGTGCCAGCAGGATAGCTGCAAGCTATGGCTACACCTTC
TRBV7-2	many	TRBJ2-5	16	TRBD2	CASSKLERGVRETQYF	TGTGCCAGCAGCAAACTTGAGCGGGGGGTTAGAGAGACCCAGTACTTC